The 19 T cell receptor beta chains given below trace back to one sample, sequenced in a study of human T cells and chemical hapten exposure. MiXCR was run by TCRdb on the RACE reads, yielding one entry per CDR3 protein. The data show about 120,000 distinct CDR3 sequences, around 11% seen once. Time point described: patch test 3, about 24 weeks after DPC sensitization. The sample's treatment: therapeutic diphenylcyclopropenone sensitization with weekly scalp DPC. Sample: whole blood, taken in connection with sensitization to the hapten diphenylcyclopropenone (DPC). The receptor set was obtained from a woman between 50 and 59 years old with alopecia areata. Some clones in this sample may be carry-over from other donors' samples.

This clonotype has a count of ten or more. The gene calls are TRBV6-5 and TRBJ2-1, with D hard to call. Looked up from germline, CDR1 is MNHEY and CDR2 is SVGAGI. The CDR3 runs 13 residues. V gave up 7 bases and J gave up 7 bases, with 14 bases separating them. CDR3 nucleotide sequence: TGTGCCAGCAAAAAGACTGGTACGAATGAGCAGTTCTTC. Its translation is CASKKTGTNEQFF.

The rearrangement uses TRBV20-1 and TRBJ2-7, with 7 nucleotides matching TRBD2. Germline values: CDR1 DFQATT, CDR2 SNEGSKA (reference sequence). CDR3 length equals 13 residues. V lost 3 bases and J lost 3; bases outside the gene matches: 5. The chain's CDR3 is CSASERDIYEQYF. The CDR3 region has the DNA TGCAGTGCTAGCGAGCGGGATATCTACGAGCAGTACTTC.

The sample holds a few counts of this clonotype. V and J are TRBV12-3 or TRBV12-4 and TRBJ2-3; no firm D call. Trimming took off 6 bases at V and 0 bases at J, with 7 bases between the two ends. This CDR3 spans 13 amino acids. The CDR3 region has the DNA TGTGCCAGCAGGAAGCTCAGCACAGATACGCAGTATTTT. Translation gives CASRKLSTDTQYF.

In its sample, this clonotype was seen a few times. The CDR3, as DNA: TGTGCCAGCAGTTACTCGGAAGTGAACACTGAAGCTTTCTTT. Amino acid sequence: CASSYSEVNTEAFF. The chain is built from TRBV6-2 or TRBV6-3 and TRBJ1-1; D is unclear. Deletions cut 0 bases from V and 0 bases from J, with 5 bases between. CDR1 and CDR2 (germline): MNHEY, SVGEGT. The length of the CDR3 is 14 residues.

A few counts support this clonotype. V is TRBV6-5 and J is TRBJ1-5; possibly TRBD1 for D (5 bases). This CDR3 contains 15 residues. Germline values: CDR1 MNHEY, CDR2 SVGAGI. V lost 0 bases, J lost 4 bases, and 10 bases lay in between. CDR3 nucleotides: TGTGCCAGCAGTTACTCGTACAGACAGAATCAGCCCCAGCATTTT. Amino acids: CASSYSYRQNQPQHF.

The sample holds a few counts of this clonotype. This CDR3 is CASSPGQFNEKLFF. The DNA for the CDR3 is TGTGCCAGCTCACCCGGGCAGTTTAATGAAAAACTGTTTTTT. The V and J genes are TRBV18 and TRBJ1-4, with D uncertain. Germline V lookup: CDR1 KGHSH, CDR2 LQKENI. The CDR3 is 14 residues long. V shed 3 bases and J shed 4 bases, with 9 bases lying between them.

This clonotype occurred many times. The chain couples TRBV29-1 to TRBJ2-3, with D tentatively TRBD2 (5 bases). There are 15 residues in the CDR3. With 6 bases removed from V and 3 bases from J, the gap between germline ends came to 19 bases. Germline CDR1 is SQVTM and CDR2 is ANQGSEA. CDR3 bases: TGCAGCGTGGGTGGTGAATCGGGGTGGACAGATACGCAGTATTTT. It encodes CSVGGESGWTDTQYF.

This clonotype showed up many times. V is TRBV7-2 and J is TRBJ2-3; D possibly matches TRBD1 or TRBD2 (5 bases each). The germline CDR1 and CDR2 sequences are SGHTA and FQGNSA. V was cut by 0 bases and J by 1 base, with 8 bases left in between. The CDR3 contains 15 residues. In DNA, the CDR3 is TGTGCCAGCAGCTTAGCTAGAGGGGGCACAGATACGCAGTATTTT. It translates to CASSLARGGTDTQYF. Using reference TRBV7-2 and TRBJ2-3 for the parts outside the CDR3, the full variable domain is GAGVSQSPSNKVTEKGKDVELRCDPISGHTALYWYRQSLGQGLEFLIYFQGNSAPDKSGLPSDRFSAERTGGSVSTLTIQRTQQEDSAVYLCASSLARGGTDTQYFGPGTRLTVL.

This clonotype was seen a few times. The rearrangement links TRBV7-2 to TRBJ1-1; D not certain. V was cut by 7 bases and J by 3 bases, with 12 bases left in between. The CDR3 loop spans 13 amino acids. Germline V lookup: CDR1 SGHTA, CDR2 FQGNSA. CDR3 DNA sequence: TGTGCCAGCAACTCTCCCATGGACACTGAAGCTTTCTTT. It is translated as CASNSPMDTEAFF.

This clonotype has just a few counts. The V call is TRBV27, the J call TRBJ1-1, with D possibly matching TRBD1 (6 bases). Germline V gene data show CDR1 as MNHEY and CDR2 as SMNVEV (reference sequence). V was pared by 6 bases and J by 4 bases, with 9 bases between. The CDR3 totals 12 residues. The CDR3 is CASRGGGTEAFF. CDR3 nucleotide sequence: TGTGCCAGCAGAGGGGGGGGCACTGAAGCTTTCTTT.

The V call is TRBV7-8, the J call TRBJ2-1; no clear D. V lost 3 bases, J lost 0 bases, and 9 bases lay in between. The germline CDR1 and CDR2 sequences are SGHVS and FQNEAQ. The CDR3 runs to 15 residues. The CDR3 loop reads CASSFPASSYNEQFF. The CDR3 bases are TGTGCCAGCAGCTTTCCCGCCAGCTCCTACAATGAGCAGTTCTTC.

V gene TRBV27 combines with J gene TRBJ2-5; 10 bases are shared with TRBD2. The germline V gene has CDR1 MNHEY and CDR2 SMNVEV (reference sequence). After removal of 3 bases from V and 0 bases from J, the junction contained 7 bases not matched to a gene. The CDR3 covers 17 residues. The DNA for the CDR3 is TGTGCCAGCAGTTTGGTAGCGGGGGGCAATTACCAAGAGACCCAGTACTTC. Translated, it gives CASSLVAGGNYQETQYF.

This clonotype was detected only a few times. This chain links TRBV7-9 with TRBJ2-3; tentatively, D is TRBD1 or TRBD2 (6 bases each). The ends were cut back, 3 bases at V and 6 bases at J, with 13 bases in the middle. Per germline, CDR1 SEHNR and CDR2 FQNEAQ (reference sequence). The CDR3 sequence is 14 residues long. The CDR3 loop is CASSFGGPLDTQYF. CDR3 coding DNA: TGTGCCAGCAGCTTCGGGGGCCCCCTTGATACGCAGTATTTT.

V usage is TRBV7-2 and J usage is TRBJ2-1; 9 bases agree with TRBD2. The germline V gene has CDR1 SGHTA and CDR2 FQGNSA. J was trimmed by 2 bases and V by 5 bases; bases with no gene match: 10. This CDR3 region has 17 residues. CDR3: CASSLLGSSGAYNEQFF. As DNA, the CDR3 is TGTGCCAGCAGCCTCCTAGGTTCTAGCGGGGCCTACAATGAGCAGTTCTTC. Filled out from reference TRBV7-2 and TRBJ2-1, the complete variable domain reads GAGVSQSPSNKVTEKGKDVELRCDPISGHTALYWYRQSLGQGLEFLIYFQGNSAPDKSGLPSDRFSAERTGGSVSTLTIQRTQQEDSAVYLCASSLLGSSGAYNEQFFGPGTRLTVL.

This clonotype was found many times. The chain joins TRBV7-2 to TRBJ2-3, with TRBD2 as a possible D gene (6 bases). Trimming removed 5 bases from V and 2 bases from J, with 14 bases in between. From germline, CDR1 is SGHTA and CDR2 FQGNSA. The CDR3 is 15 amino acids. The CDR3 loop reads CASSPHRLDTDTQYF. The CDR3 DNA is TGTGCCAGCAGCCCCCACCGACTAGACACAGATACGCAGTATTTT.

This clonotype has more than one count but fewer than ten. The V and J genes are TRBV5-5 and TRBJ1-1; D remains ambiguous. Trimming pared 3 bases from V and 6 bases from J, leaving 12 bases between. CDR1 and CDR2 (germline): SGHKS, YYEKEE (reference sequence). This CDR3 is built from 13 residues. The CDR3 region has the DNA TGTGCCAGCAGCTACCTGGCGGGAGCTGAAGCTTTCTTT. This translates into CASSYLAGAEAFF. Full variable domain (rest looked up from reference TRBV5-5 and TRBJ1-1): DAGVTQSPTHLIKTRGQQVTLRCSPISGHKSVSWYQQVLGQGPQFIFQYYEKEERGRGNFPDRFSARQFPNYSSELNVNALLLGDSALYLCASSYLAGAEAFFGQGTRLTVV.

This clonotype has a count of ten or more. The gene calls are TRBV28 and TRBJ1-2, with 10 bases identical to TRBD1. Germline trimming cut 7 bases from V and 8 bases from J; bases unmatched to any gene: 4. Germline CDR1 MDHEN, CDR2 SYDVKM. This CDR3 is built from 12 residues. The CDR3 protein is CASKGTGDGYTF. Here the CDR3 DNA reads TGTGCCAGCAAAGGGACAGGGGACGGCTACACCTTC.

This chain links TRBV7-2 with TRBJ2-4, with TRBD2 identical over 12 bases. Trimming cost V 3 bases and J 2 bases; bases outside gene matches: 5. Germline CDR1 and CDR2: SGHTA and FQGNSA. There are 17 residues in the CDR3. Written as DNA, the CDR3 is TGTGCCAGCAGCTTGGGAACTAGCGGGAGGTCCAAAAACATTCAGTACTTC. It specifies CASSLGTSGRSKNIQYF.

This clonotype was recorded a few times. The chain employs TRBV20-1 and TRBJ2-7; a possible D gene is TRBD2 (5 bases). This CDR3 spans 14 amino acids. The germline V gene encodes CDR1 DFQATT and CDR2 SNEGSKA (reference sequence). With 0 bases removed from V and 4 bases from J, the gap between germline ends came to 13 bases. In DNA form, the CDR3 reads TGCAGTGCTAGAGATCTAGCCGCCCTATACGAGCAGTACTTC. Translated: CSARDLAALYEQYF.